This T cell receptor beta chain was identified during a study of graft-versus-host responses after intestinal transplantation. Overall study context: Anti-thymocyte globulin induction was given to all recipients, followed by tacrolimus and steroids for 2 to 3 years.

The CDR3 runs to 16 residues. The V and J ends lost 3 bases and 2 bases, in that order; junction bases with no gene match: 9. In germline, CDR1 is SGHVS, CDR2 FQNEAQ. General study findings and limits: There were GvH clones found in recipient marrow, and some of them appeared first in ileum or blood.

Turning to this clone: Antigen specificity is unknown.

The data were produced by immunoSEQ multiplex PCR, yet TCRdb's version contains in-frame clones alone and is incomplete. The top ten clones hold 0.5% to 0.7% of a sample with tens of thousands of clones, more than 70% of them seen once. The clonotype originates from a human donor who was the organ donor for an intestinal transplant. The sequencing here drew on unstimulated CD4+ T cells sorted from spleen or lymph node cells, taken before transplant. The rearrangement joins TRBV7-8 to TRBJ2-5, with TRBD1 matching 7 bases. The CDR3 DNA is TGTGCCAGCAGCTTTTCGACAGGGCGACTTCAAGAGACCCAGTACTTC. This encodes CASSFSTGRLQETQYF.